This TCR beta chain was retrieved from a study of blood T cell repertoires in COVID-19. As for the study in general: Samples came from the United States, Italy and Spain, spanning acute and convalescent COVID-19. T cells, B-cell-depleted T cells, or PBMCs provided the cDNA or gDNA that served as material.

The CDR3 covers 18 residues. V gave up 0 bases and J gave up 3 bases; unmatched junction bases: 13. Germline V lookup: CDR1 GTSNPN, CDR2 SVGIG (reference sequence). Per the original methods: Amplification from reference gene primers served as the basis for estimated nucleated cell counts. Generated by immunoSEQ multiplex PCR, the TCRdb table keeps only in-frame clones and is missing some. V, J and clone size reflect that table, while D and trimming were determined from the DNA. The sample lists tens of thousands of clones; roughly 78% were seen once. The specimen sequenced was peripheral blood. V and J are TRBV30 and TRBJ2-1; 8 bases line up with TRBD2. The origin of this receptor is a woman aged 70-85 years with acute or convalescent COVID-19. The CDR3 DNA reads TGTGCCTGGAGTGTGAGGCTAGCGGGTCATAAGTACTACAATGAGCAGTTCTTC. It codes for CAWSVRLAGHKYYNEQFF. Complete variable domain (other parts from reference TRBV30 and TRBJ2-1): SQTIHQWPATLVQPVGSPLSLECTVEGTSNPNLYWYRQAAGRGLQLLFYSVGIGQISSEVPQNLSASRPQDRQFILSSKKLLLSDSGFYLCAWSVRLAGHKYYNEQFFGPGTRLTVL.